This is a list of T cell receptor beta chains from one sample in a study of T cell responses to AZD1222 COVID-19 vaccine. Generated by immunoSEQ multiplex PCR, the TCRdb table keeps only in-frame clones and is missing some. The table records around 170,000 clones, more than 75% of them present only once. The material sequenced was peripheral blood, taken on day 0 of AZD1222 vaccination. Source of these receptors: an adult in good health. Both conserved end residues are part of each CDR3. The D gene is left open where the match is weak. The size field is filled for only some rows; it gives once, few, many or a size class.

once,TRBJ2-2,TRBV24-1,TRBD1,TGTGCCACCTCACGGACAGGAGCGAACACCGGGGAGCTGTTTTTT,CATSRTGANTGELFF
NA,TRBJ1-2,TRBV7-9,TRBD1,TGTGCCAGCAGCTTAGAAAGGGGACAGGGGGCTAACTATGGCTACACCTTC,CASSLERGQGANYGYTF
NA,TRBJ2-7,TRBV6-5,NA,TGTGCCAGCAGTTACTCGGGGGCCCCAAGGTCATACGAGCAGTACTTC,CASSYSGAPRSYEQYF
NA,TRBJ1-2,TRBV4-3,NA,TGCGCCAGCAGCCAAGAAATAGGAAACTATGGCTACACCTTC,CASSQEIGNYGYTF
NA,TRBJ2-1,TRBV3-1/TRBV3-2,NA,TGTGCCAGCAGCCGAAACACAGCCGTTTTCTACAATGAGCAGTTCTTC,CASSRNTAVFYNEQFF
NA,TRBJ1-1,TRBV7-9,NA,TGTGCCAGCAGCCCGCCGCAGGTGGCTGAAGCTTTCTTT,CASSPPQVAEAFF
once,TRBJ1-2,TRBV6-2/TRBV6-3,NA,TGTGCCAGCAGCCATCGCAACAGGCATGGGGGCTACACCTTC,CASSHRNRHGGYTF
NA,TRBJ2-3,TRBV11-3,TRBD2,TGTGCCAGCAGCTCCGGGACTAGTAACACAGATACGCAGTATTTT,CASSSGTSNTDTQYF
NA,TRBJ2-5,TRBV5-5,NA,TGTGCCAGCAGCTTGTTTGTCGAAGAGACCCAGTACTTC,CASSLFVEETQYF
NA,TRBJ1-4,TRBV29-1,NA,TGCAGCGTTGGGGGGAATGAAAAACTGTTTTTT,CSVGGNEKLFF
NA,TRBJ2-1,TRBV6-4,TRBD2,TGTGCCACCACCGCGGGACTAGCGGGGTCTTTGGGCTACAATGAGCAGTTCTTC,CATTAGLAGSLGYNEQFF
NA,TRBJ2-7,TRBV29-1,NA,TGCAGCGTTGAAGATCCGACCTCCTACGAGCAGTACTTC,CSVEDPTSYEQYF
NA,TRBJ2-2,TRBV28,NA,TGTGCCAGCAGTTCGCAACAGGGAGTATTCTCGACCGGGGAGCTGTTTTTT,CASSSQQGVFSTGELFF
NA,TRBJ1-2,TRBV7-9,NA,TGTGCCAGCAGCTTAGTTTCTCGGGGACGAAGATATGGCTACACCTTC,CASSLVSRGRRYGYTF
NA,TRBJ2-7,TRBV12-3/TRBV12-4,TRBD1,TGTGCCAGCAGTTTAGCCAGGGGGTATGAGCAGTACTTC,CASSLARGYEQYF
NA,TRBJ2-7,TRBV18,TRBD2,TGTGCCAGCTCACCACGAGTAGCGGGTATTGCCGAGCAGTACTTC,CASSPRVAGIAEQYF
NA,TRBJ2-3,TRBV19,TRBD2,TGTGCCAGTGGACTAGCGGGGGGGCAGACGCAGTATTTT,CASGLAGGQTQYF
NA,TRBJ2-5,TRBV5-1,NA,TGCGCCAGCAGGCAAAACACAGGGTTAGGAGAGACCCAGTACTTC,CASRQNTGLGETQYF
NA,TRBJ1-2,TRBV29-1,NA,TGCAGCGTTGAGCTTCTAGGGCGTTCTGGCTACACCTTC,CSVELLGRSGYTF
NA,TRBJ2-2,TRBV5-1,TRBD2,TGCGCCAGCAGCTTGGGCCTAGCGGGGGGCACCGGGGAGCTGTTTTTT,CASSLGLAGGTGELFF
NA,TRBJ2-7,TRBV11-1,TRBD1,TGTGCCAGCAGGTTGTCCCCACAGGGGAGCTACGAGCAGTACTTC,CASRLSPQGSYEQYF
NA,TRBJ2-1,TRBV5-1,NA,TGCGCCAGCAGCTTCGATGTGGCTACTGGACGTGAGCAGTTCTTC,CASSFDVATGREQFF
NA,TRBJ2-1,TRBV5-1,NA,TGCGCCAGCAGCTTGGCCGGGAGTTCGTTCGACAATGAGCAGTTCTTC,CASSLAGSSFDNEQFF